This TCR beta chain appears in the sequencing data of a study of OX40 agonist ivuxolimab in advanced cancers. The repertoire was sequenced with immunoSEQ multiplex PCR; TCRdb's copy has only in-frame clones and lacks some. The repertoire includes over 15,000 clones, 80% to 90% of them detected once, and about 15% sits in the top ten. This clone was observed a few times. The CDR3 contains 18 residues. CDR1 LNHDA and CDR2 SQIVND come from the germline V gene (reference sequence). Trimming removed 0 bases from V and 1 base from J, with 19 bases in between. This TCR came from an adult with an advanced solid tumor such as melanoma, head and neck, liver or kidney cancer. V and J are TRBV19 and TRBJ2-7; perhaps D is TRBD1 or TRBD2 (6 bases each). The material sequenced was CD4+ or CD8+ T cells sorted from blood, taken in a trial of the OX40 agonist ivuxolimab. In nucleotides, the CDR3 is TGTGCCAGTAGTATAGATGGCCGTCCGGGGGCTGCGTCCTACGAGCAGTACTTC. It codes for CASSIDGRPGAASYEQYF. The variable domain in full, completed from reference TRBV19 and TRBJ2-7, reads DGGITQSPKYLFRKEGQNVTLSCEQNLNHDAMYWYRQDPGQGLRLIYYSQIVNDFQKGDIAEGYSVSREKKESFPLTVTSAQKNPTAFYLCASSIDGRPGAASYEQYFGPGTRLTVT.